This TCR beta chain was identified during a study of blood T cell repertoires in COVID-19. The ends lost 0 bases at V and 3 bases at J; junction bases unmatched: 3. The CDR3 loop spans 15 amino acids. Germline V gene data show CDR1 as MDHEN and CDR2 as SYDVKM. Clones were read by immunoSEQ multiplex PCR, and TCRdb kept only the in-frame ones, dropping some. The table includes about 230,000 clones, more than 75% detected once. Seattle patients were enrolled during active infection and followed longitudinally. This rearrangement joins TRBV28 to TRBJ2-7; 9 bases are shared with TRBD1. This TCR was recovered from a man in his fifties or sixties with COVID-19, enrolled during active disease. The sample was peripheral blood. CDR3 in DNA: TGTGCCAGCAGTTTATGGGGGACAGGGAGCTACGAGCAGTACTTC. Residues: CASSLWGTGSYEQYF.